The 8 T cell receptor beta chains below all came from one sample that was sequenced in a study of cytomegalovirus exposure and HLA in healthy donors. Both 60 Vbeta primers and 13 Jbeta primers went into the PCR. The data were produced by immunoSEQ multiplex PCR, yet TCRdb's version contains in-frame clones alone and is incomplete. The repertoire holds roughly 100,000 clones, approximately 78% seen once, with about 0.71% in the top ten. Source material: PBMCs. The receptor source for this set is a woman aged 60-75 years in good health and CMV-seronegative.

The chain couples TRBV4-3 to TRBJ1-1; D gene uncertain. The CDR3 has 13 residues. Trimming left V 2 bases short and J 3 bases short, with 7 bases between. Germline lookup yields CDR1 LGHNA and CDR2 YSLEER. The CDR3 protein is CASSQRRDTEAFF. The CDR3 DNA follows: TGCGCCAGCAGCCAACGGCGGGACACTGAAGCTTTCTTT.

DNA for the CDR3: TGTGCCAGCAGTTTATCCGCTAGCGGTGTTGAGCAGTACTTC. It is translated as CASSLSASGVEQYF. The chain recombines TRBV27 with TRBJ2-7; 7 bases map to TRBD2. V lost 0 bases to trimming and J lost 7 bases; unmatched junction nucleotides: 6. The CDR3 length is 14 residues. The germline gives CDR1 MNHEY, CDR2 SMNVEV (reference sequence).

The chain is built from TRBV5-6 and TRBJ1-2, with 7 bases identical to TRBD1. The germline V gene has CDR1 SGHDT and CDR2 YYEEEE. With V trimmed by 1 base and J by 7 bases, 7 bases remained unmatched. This CDR3 has 14 residues. In DNA, the CDR3 is TGTGCCAGCAGCTTGTTGACAGGGAAGACTGGCTACACCTTC. Its translation: CASSLLTGKTGYTF.

The chain employs TRBV7-2 and TRBJ2-3, with no clear D. The CDR3 covers 13 residues. The ends were cut back, 0 bases at V and 2 bases at J, with 3 bases in the middle. Germline CDR1 is SGHTA and CDR2 is FQGNSA. Written as DNA, the CDR3 is TGTGCCAGCAGCTTAGCTAACACAGATACGCAGTATTTT. Protein sequence: CASSLANTDTQYF.

CDR3 region: CAFSSGPGDTQYF. The CDR3 DNA reads as TGTGCCTTTTCTAGCGGACCCGGGGATACGCAGTATTTT. The chain couples TRBV30 to TRBJ2-3; 7 bases map to TRBD2. Losses at the gene ends were 7 bases for V and 6 bases for J; bases not matched to a gene: 10. This CDR3 contains 13 residues. The germline V gene encodes CDR1 GTSNPN and CDR2 SVGIG (reference sequence).

The J gene is TRBJ2-7, the V gene TRBV14, with 8 bases aligning to TRBD1. This CDR3 region has 14 residues. V trimming: 1 base; J trimming: 3 bases; junction bases outside the gene matches: 2. Germline lookup yields CDR1 SGHDN and CDR2 FVKESK. This CDR3 is CASSQAGGIYEQYF. As DNA, the CDR3 is TGTGCCAGCAGCCAAGCAGGGGGCATCTACGAGCAGTACTTC. Using reference TRBV14 and TRBJ2-7 for the parts outside the CDR3, the full variable domain is EAGVTQFPSHSVIEKGQTVTLRCDPISGHDNLYWYRRVMGKEIKFLLHFVKESKQDESGMPNNRFLAERTGGTYSTLKVQPAELEDSGVYFCASSQAGGIYEQYFGPGTRLTVT.

This clone was seen only once. The rearrangement uses TRBV25-1 and TRBJ2-7; possible D gene TRBD2, 6 bases. Per the germline V gene, CDR1 is MGHDK and CDR2 is SYGVNS. This CDR3 is 11 amino acids long. Trimming removed 8 bases at V and 3 bases at J, with 8 bases between. The CDR3 DNA reads as TGTGCCAGCCAGGGACTCTACGAGCAGTACTTC. Protein sequence: CASQGLYEQYF.

V usage is TRBV2 and J usage is TRBJ1-1; 7 bases match TRBD1. The CDR3 has 15 amino acids. The germline CDR1 and CDR2 sequences are SNHLY and FYNNEI. V was pared by 2 bases and J by 0 bases, with 3 bases of the junction left unmatched. CDR3 in amino acids: CASSEQGGMNTEAFF. In nucleotides, the CDR3 is TGTGCCAGCAGTGAACAGGGGGGTATGAACACTGAAGCTTTCTTT.